This T cell receptor beta chain was sequenced for a study of cytomegalovirus exposure and HLA in healthy donors. PCR involved 60 Vbeta and 13 Jbeta primers. Assay used: immunoSEQ multiplex PCR; TCRdb lists only in-frame clones, some missing. The repertoire holds about 150,000 clones, over 80% seen once, with more than 1% in the top ten. The CDR3 is made up of 14 amino acids. Germline V lookup: CDR1 SGHTA, CDR2 FQGNSA. The V segment lost 7 bases and the J segment 0 bases; nucleotides outside the gene matches: 4. The chain has TRBV7-2 and TRBJ2-3; 7 bases map to TRBD1. The sequence came from a boy aged 2 to 9 in good health and CMV-seronegative. The sequenced sample was PBMCs. CDR3 sequence: CASTGQASTDTQYF. CDR3 in DNA: TGTGCCAGCACCGGACAGGCAAGCACAGATACGCAGTATTTT.